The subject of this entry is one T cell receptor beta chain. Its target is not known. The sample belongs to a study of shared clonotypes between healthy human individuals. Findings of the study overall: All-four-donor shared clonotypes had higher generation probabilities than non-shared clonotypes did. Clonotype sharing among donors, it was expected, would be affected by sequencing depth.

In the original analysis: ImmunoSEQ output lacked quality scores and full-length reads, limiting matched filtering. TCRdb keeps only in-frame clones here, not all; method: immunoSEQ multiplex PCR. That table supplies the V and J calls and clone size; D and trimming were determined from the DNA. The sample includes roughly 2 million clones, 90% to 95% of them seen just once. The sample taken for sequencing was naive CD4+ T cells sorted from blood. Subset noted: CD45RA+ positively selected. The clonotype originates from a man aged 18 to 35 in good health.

The CDR3 bases are TGTGCCAGCAGTCAACCCAGAGATTCACCCCTCCACTTT. Translation gives CASSQPRDSPLHF. The rearrangement joins TRBV27 to TRBJ1-6; D uncertain. The V and J ends lost 5 bases and 8 bases respectively, with 10 bases between them. Germline values: CDR1 MNHEY, CDR2 SMNVEV (reference sequence). The CDR3 length is 13 residues.